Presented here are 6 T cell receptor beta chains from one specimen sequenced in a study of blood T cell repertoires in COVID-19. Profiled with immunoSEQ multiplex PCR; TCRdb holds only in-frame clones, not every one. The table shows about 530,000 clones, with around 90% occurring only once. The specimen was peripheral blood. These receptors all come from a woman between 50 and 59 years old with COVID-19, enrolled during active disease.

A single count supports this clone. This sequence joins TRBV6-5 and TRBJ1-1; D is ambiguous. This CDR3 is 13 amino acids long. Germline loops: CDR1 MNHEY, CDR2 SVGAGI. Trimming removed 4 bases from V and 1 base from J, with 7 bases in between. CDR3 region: CASSLASNTEAFF. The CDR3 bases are TGTGCCAGCAGTTTAGCATCGAACACTGAAGCTTTCTTT.

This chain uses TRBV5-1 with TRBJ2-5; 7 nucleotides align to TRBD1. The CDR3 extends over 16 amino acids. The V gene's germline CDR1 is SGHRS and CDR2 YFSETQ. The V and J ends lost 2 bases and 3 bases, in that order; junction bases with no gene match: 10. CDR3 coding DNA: TGCGCCAGCAGCTTAATTGGGACCGACAGGGAAGAGACCCAGTACTTC. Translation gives CASSLIGTDREETQYF.

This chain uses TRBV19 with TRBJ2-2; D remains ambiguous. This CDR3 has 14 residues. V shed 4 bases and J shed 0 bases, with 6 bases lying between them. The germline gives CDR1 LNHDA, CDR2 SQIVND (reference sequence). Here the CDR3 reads CASSTPANTGELFF. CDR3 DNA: TGTGCCAGTAGTACCCCAGCGAACACCGGGGAGCTGTTTTTT.

The chain's CDR3 is CASSSRTSGGNEQFF. The CDR3 bases are TGTGCCAGCAGCTCACGGACTAGCGGGGGCAATGAGCAGTTCTTC. The chain is built from TRBV7-9 and TRBJ2-1; the match to TRBD2 covers 13 bases. CDR3 length: 15 residues. V lost 4 bases to trimming and J lost 6 bases; unmatched junction nucleotides: 3. Germline-derived CDR1 and CDR2 are SEHNR and FQNEAQ (reference sequence).

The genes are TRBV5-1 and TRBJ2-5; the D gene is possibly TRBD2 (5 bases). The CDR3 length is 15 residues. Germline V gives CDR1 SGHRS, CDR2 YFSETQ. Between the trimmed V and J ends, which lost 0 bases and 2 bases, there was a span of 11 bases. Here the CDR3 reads CASSLGQSGQETQYF. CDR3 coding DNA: TGCGCCAGCAGCTTGGGTCAGAGCGGTCAAGAGACCCAGTACTTC.

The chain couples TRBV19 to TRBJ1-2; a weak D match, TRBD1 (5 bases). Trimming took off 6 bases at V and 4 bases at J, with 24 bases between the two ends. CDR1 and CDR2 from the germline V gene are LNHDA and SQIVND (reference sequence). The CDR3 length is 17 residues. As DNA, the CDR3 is TGTGCCAGTAGGATCGACGACCGGGACTCAGGGAGCTATGGCTACACCTTC. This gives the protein CASRIDDRDSGSYGYTF.